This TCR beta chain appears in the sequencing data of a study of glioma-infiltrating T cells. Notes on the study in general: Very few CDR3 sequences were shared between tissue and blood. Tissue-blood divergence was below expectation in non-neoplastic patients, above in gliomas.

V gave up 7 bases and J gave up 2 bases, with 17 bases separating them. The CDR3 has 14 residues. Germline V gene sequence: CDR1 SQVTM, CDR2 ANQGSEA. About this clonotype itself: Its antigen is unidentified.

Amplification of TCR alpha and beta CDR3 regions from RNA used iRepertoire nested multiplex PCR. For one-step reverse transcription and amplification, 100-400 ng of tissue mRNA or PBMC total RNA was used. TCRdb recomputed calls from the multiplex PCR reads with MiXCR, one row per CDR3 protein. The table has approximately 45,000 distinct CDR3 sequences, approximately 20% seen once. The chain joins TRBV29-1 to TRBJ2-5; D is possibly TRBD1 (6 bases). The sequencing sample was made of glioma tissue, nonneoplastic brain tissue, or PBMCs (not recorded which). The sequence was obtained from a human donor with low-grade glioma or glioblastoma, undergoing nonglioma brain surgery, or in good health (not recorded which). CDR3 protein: CSASLNRAQETQYF. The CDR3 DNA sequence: TGCAGCGCTAGCCTCAACAGGGCTCAAGAGACCCAGTACTTC.